The rows below give T cell receptor beta chains drawn from one sample of a study of blood T cell repertoires in COVID-19. The data were produced by immunoSEQ multiplex PCR, yet TCRdb's version contains in-frame clones alone and is incomplete. The table shows some 320,000 clones, with nearly 90% occurring only once. Sequenced material: PBMCs or T cells enriched from blood (not recorded which). Receptor source: a woman aged 45 to 65 who had been exposed to COVID-19. The CDR3 runs from the conserved cysteine through the conserved F or W. D genes are given only for firm matches. The listing skips clone size in some rows; elsewhere it reads once, few, many or a size class.

v_gene: TRBV5-4; abundance: once; len: 15; j_gene: TRBJ2-1; d_gene: TRBD2; CDR3nt: TGTGCCAGCAGCCTAGCGGGGACCTCCTACAATGAGCAGTTCTTC; CDR3aa: CASSLAGTSYNEQFF
v_gene: TRBV30; abundance: -; len: 16; j_gene: TRBJ2-3; d_gene: TRBD2; CDR3nt: TGTGCCGGAGAGACTAGCGGGTCTCCCTCCACAGATACGCAGTATTTT; CDR3aa: CAGETSGSPSTDTQYF
v_gene: TRBV28; abundance: -; len: 19; j_gene: TRBJ1-5; d_gene: -; CDR3nt: TGTGCCAGCAGTTTACGACGGAGGACGGGAACTTATAGCAATCAGCCCCAGCATTTT; CDR3aa: CASSLRRRTGTYSNQPQHF
v_gene: TRBV28; abundance: -; len: 13; j_gene: TRBJ1-2; d_gene: -; CDR3nt: TGTGCCACCCCTCGGGGGGGCGAACATGGCTACACCTTC; CDR3aa: CATPRGGEHGYTF
v_gene: TRBV29-1; abundance: -; len: 14; j_gene: TRBJ2-7; d_gene: TRBD2; CDR3nt: TGCAGCGTGCGGCTAGCGGGGCAAATCTACGAGCAGTACTTC; CDR3aa: CSVRLAGQIYEQYF
v_gene: TRBV4-1; abundance: -; len: 12; j_gene: TRBJ2-2; d_gene: -; CDR3nt: TGCGCCAGCAGCTATTTTTCCGGGGAGCTGTTTTTT; CDR3aa: CASSYFSGELFF
v_gene: TRBV5-5; abundance: once; len: 15; j_gene: TRBJ2-7; d_gene: TRBD1; CDR3nt: TGTGCCAGCAGCTTGGACAGGGGGCTTTCCTACGAGCAGTACTTC; CDR3aa: CASSLDRGLSYEQYF
v_gene: TRBV7-2; abundance: -; len: 14; j_gene: TRBJ1-4; d_gene: -; CDR3nt: TGTGCCAGCAGCTTTCAGGGAGGTAATGAAAAACTGTTTTTT; CDR3aa: CASSFQGGNEKLFF
v_gene: TRBV6-4; abundance: -; len: 15; j_gene: TRBJ1-4; d_gene: -; CDR3nt: TGTGCCAGCAGTCCGTCGACTCCAACTAATGAAAAACTGTTTTTT; CDR3aa: CASSPSTPTNEKLFF
v_gene: TRBV28; abundance: -; len: 15; j_gene: TRBJ2-1; d_gene: TRBD1; CDR3nt: TGTGCCAGCAGTTTTTTAGGGGGCGCCTCCAATGAGCAGTTCTTC; CDR3aa: CASSFLGGASNEQFF
v_gene: TRBV6-5; abundance: -; len: 14; j_gene: TRBJ2-7; d_gene: -; CDR3nt: TGTGCCAGCCGGGGGTTCAGTCCTAATTACGAGCAGTACTTC; CDR3aa: CASRGFSPNYEQYF
v_gene: TRBV6-6; abundance: few; len: 17; j_gene: TRBJ2-2; d_gene: TRBD2; CDR3nt: TGTGCCAGCAGTCAGGGACTAGCGGGCGCGAACACCGGGGAGCTGTTTTTT; CDR3aa: CASSQGLAGANTGELFF
v_gene: TRBV7-2; abundance: -; len: 15; j_gene: TRBJ2-2; d_gene: -; CDR3nt: TGTGCCAGCAGCTCGGCGTCTAGCGTCGGCGGGGAGCTGTTTTTT; CDR3aa: CASSSASSVGGELFF
v_gene: TRBV28; abundance: -; len: 15; j_gene: TRBJ1-4; d_gene: TRBD1; CDR3nt: TGTGCCAGCGGGGAAAGACAGGGTATGAGTGAAAAACTGTTTTTT; CDR3aa: CASGERQGMSEKLFF
v_gene: TRBV5-1; abundance: -; len: 14; j_gene: TRBJ2-5; d_gene: TRBD1; CDR3nt: TGCGCCAGCAGCCCGGGACAGTTGCAAGAGACCCAGTACTTC; CDR3aa: CASSPGQLQETQYF
v_gene: TRBV19; abundance: once; len: 16; j_gene: TRBJ1-5; d_gene: TRBD1; CDR3nt: TGTGCCAGTAGTATAAGGGACAGACTTAGCAATCAGCCCCAGCATTTT; CDR3aa: CASSIRDRLSNQPQHF
v_gene: TRBV9; abundance: -; len: 16; j_gene: TRBJ2-7; d_gene: TRBD2; CDR3nt: TGTGCCAGCAGCCCGTGGGCTAGCGGGGGAGATGACGAGCAGTACTTC; CDR3aa: CASSPWASGGDDEQYF
v_gene: TRBV2; abundance: -; len: 14; j_gene: TRBJ1-1; d_gene: -; CDR3nt: TGTGCCAGCAGTGCTATTCGTTTGAACACTGAAGCTTTCTTT; CDR3aa: CASSAIRLNTEAFF
v_gene: TRBV4-2; abundance: -; len: 15; j_gene: TRBJ2-3; d_gene: -; CDR3nt: TGTGCCAGCAGCCAAGTCGGGGAAACCACAGATACGCAGTATTTT; CDR3aa: CASSQVGETTDTQYF
v_gene: TRBV11-2; abundance: -; len: 18; j_gene: TRBJ2-1; d_gene: TRBD2; CDR3nt: TGTGCCAGCAGCTTTACAAAGGAGGGACTAGCGGCCTACAATGAGCAGTTCTTC; CDR3aa: CASSFTKEGLAAYNEQFF
v_gene: TRBV9; abundance: -; len: 14; j_gene: TRBJ2-3; d_gene: -; CDR3nt: TGTGCCAGCAGCGACCCCCTCCGGGTAGATACGCAGTATTTT; CDR3aa: CASSDPLRVDTQYF
v_gene: TRBV5-6; abundance: -; len: 16; j_gene: TRBJ1-1; d_gene: TRBD1; CDR3nt: TGTGCCAGCAGCTTTGGTAGGCGGACAGGGGGCACTGAAGCTTTCTTT; CDR3aa: CASSFGRRTGGTEAFF
v_gene: TRBV18; abundance: -; len: 13; j_gene: TRBJ1-5; d_gene: TRBD1; CDR3nt: TGTGCCAGCGGACAGGGGATCAATCAGCCCCAGCATTTT; CDR3aa: CASGQGINQPQHF
v_gene: TRBV11-2; abundance: -; len: 14; j_gene: TRBJ1-6; d_gene: TRBD1; CDR3nt: TGTGCCAGCAGCCTGGGGACAGGGAATTCACCCCTCCACTTT; CDR3aa: CASSLGTGNSPLHF
v_gene: TRBV30; abundance: -; len: 14; j_gene: TRBJ1-5; d_gene: -; CDR3nt: TGTGCCTGGAGCTTAGGACAGAACAATCAGCCCCAGCATTTT; CDR3aa: CAWSLGQNNQPQHF
v_gene: TRBV6-5; abundance: -; len: 14; j_gene: TRBJ1-5; d_gene: TRBD1; CDR3nt: TGTGCCAGCAGTACACAGGGGAGAGGACAGCCCCAGCATTTT; CDR3aa: CASSTQGRGQPQHF
v_gene: TRBV28; abundance: -; len: 19; j_gene: TRBJ2-6; d_gene: -; CDR3nt: TGTGCCAGCAGTCCCCTGGGGGACACAACTACCTCTGGGGCCAACGTCCTGACTTTC; CDR3aa: CASSPLGDTTTSGANVLTF
v_gene: TRBV28; abundance: -; len: 13; j_gene: TRBJ1-5; d_gene: -; CDR3nt: TGTGCCAGCAGTTATGACAGTAATCAGCCCCAGCATTTT; CDR3aa: CASSYDSNQPQHF
v_gene: TRBV6-5; abundance: few; len: 16; j_gene: TRBJ1-2; d_gene: -; CDR3nt: TGTGCCAGCAGTTACTCTCTCGCAGTCCTCTCCTATGGCTACACCTTC; CDR3aa: CASSYSLAVLSYGYTF
v_gene: TRBV27; abundance: few; len: 14; j_gene: TRBJ1-4; d_gene: TRBD1; CDR3nt: TGTGCCAGCAGTTCACAGGGGACTAATGAAAAACTGTTTTTT; CDR3aa: CASSSQGTNEKLFF
v_gene: TRBV19; abundance: -; len: 13; j_gene: TRBJ2-2; d_gene: TRBD2; CDR3nt: TGTGCCAGTCGGAGCGGGGGGTACGGGGAGCTGTTTTTT; CDR3aa: CASRSGGYGELFF
v_gene: TRBV10-3; abundance: -; len: 14; j_gene: TRBJ2-7; d_gene: TRBD1; CDR3nt: TGTGCCATCAACCACGGACAGGGGGGGTACGAGCAGTACTTC; CDR3aa: CAINHGQGGYEQYF
v_gene: TRBV28; abundance: -; len: 13; j_gene: TRBJ1-5; d_gene: TRBD1; CDR3nt: TGTGCCAGCACCGACAGGGGGCTCCAGCCCCAGCATTTT; CDR3aa: CASTDRGLQPQHF
v_gene: TRBV5-6; abundance: -; len: 16; j_gene: TRBJ1-4; d_gene: TRBD1; CDR3nt: TGTGCCAGCAGCTCGGCCGGGACAGGGCCTAATGAAAAACTGTTTTTT; CDR3aa: CASSSAGTGPNEKLFF
v_gene: TRBV5-6; abundance: -; len: 17; j_gene: TRBJ1-2; d_gene: -; CDR3nt: TGTGCCAGCAGCTGGACCCAGGGGACGGGGGGCAGGGATGGCTACACCTTC; CDR3aa: CASSWTQGTGGRDGYTF
v_gene: TRBV5-6; abundance: few; len: 16; j_gene: TRBJ2-1; d_gene: -; CDR3nt: TGTGCCAGCACCCCGATAGGGGGGGGTTCCTACAATGAGCAGTTCTTC; CDR3aa: CASTPIGGGSYNEQFF
v_gene: TRBV5-6; abundance: -; len: 16; j_gene: TRBJ2-3; d_gene: TRBD2; CDR3nt: TGTGCCAGCAGCATTCCGGGACTAGCCCAATCAGATACGCAGTATTTT; CDR3aa: CASSIPGLAQSDTQYF
v_gene: TRBV12-3/TRBV12-4; abundance: once; len: 13; j_gene: TRBJ1-2; d_gene: -; CDR3nt: TGTGCCAGCAGTATAGCACAGGTGGCGGGGTACACCTTC; CDR3aa: CASSIAQVAGYTF
v_gene: TRBV14; abundance: -; len: 17; j_gene: TRBJ1-2; d_gene: TRBD1; CDR3nt: TGTGCCAGCAGCCCCGGACAGGGGAGAGCTTCTATCTATGGCTACACCTTC; CDR3aa: CASSPGQGRASIYGYTF
v_gene: TRBV10-3; abundance: -; len: 15; j_gene: TRBJ2-7; d_gene: TRBD2; CDR3nt: TGTGCCATCGGTAGCGGGGGTGAAACATCCTACGAGCAGTACTTC; CDR3aa: CAIGSGGETSYEQYF
v_gene: TRBV6-4; abundance: few; len: 13; j_gene: TRBJ1-4; d_gene: -; CDR3nt: TGTGCCAGCAGTGGGCCAGGTTTTGAAAAACTGTTTTTT; CDR3aa: CASSGPGFEKLFF
v_gene: TRBV11-2; abundance: once; len: 15; j_gene: TRBJ1-1; d_gene: -; CDR3nt: TGTGCCAGCAGCCCTCAAACATTGATGAACACTGAAGCTTTCTTT; CDR3aa: CASSPQTLMNTEAFF
v_gene: TRBV30; abundance: -; len: 15; j_gene: TRBJ1-1; d_gene: -; CDR3nt: TGTGCCTGGGCCTTGAATCTGGCAGGTCACACTGAAGCTTTCTTT; CDR3aa: CAWALNLAGHTEAFF
v_gene: TRBV3-1/TRBV3-2; abundance: -; len: 14; j_gene: TRBJ1-2; d_gene: -; CDR3nt: TGTGCCAGCAGCCCAGGGGTACGTTCCTATGGCTACACCTTC; CDR3aa: CASSPGVRSYGYTF
v_gene: TRBV19; abundance: -; len: 15; j_gene: TRBJ2-1; d_gene: TRBD2; CDR3nt: TGTGCCAGTATGGCCGGTCCCACGGGGCGGGGGGAGCAGTTCTTC; CDR3aa: CASMAGPTGRGEQFF
v_gene: TRBV5-1; abundance: -; len: 14; j_gene: TRBJ2-7; d_gene: TRBD1; CDR3nt: TGCGCCAGCAGAACCGGGACAGGGCCCTACGAGCAGTACTTC; CDR3aa: CASRTGTGPYEQYF
v_gene: TRBV27; abundance: -; len: 19; j_gene: TRBJ2-5; d_gene: TRBD2; CDR3nt: TGTGCCAGCAGTAAGGGCATGGGACTAGCGGGGGGGCTTCGAGAGACCCAGTACTTC; CDR3aa: CASSKGMGLAGGLRETQYF
v_gene: TRBV7-9; abundance: -; len: 15; j_gene: TRBJ1-1; d_gene: -; CDR3nt: TGTGCCAGCAGCCCCTGGACCGCGGGCCGATATGAAGCTTTCTTT; CDR3aa: CASSPWTAGRYEAFF
v_gene: TRBV2; abundance: -; len: 14; j_gene: TRBJ2-2; d_gene: -; CDR3nt: TGTGCCAGCGAGAGGACTAAACGGGGCGGGGAGCTGTTTTTT; CDR3aa: CASERTKRGGELFF
v_gene: TRBV28; abundance: -; len: 14; j_gene: TRBJ2-1; d_gene: -; CDR3nt: TGTGCCAGCATACGGGATTTGGTCTACAATGAGCAGTTCTTC; CDR3aa: CASIRDLVYNEQFF
v_gene: TRBV19; abundance: -; len: 16; j_gene: TRBJ2-1; d_gene: TRBD1; CDR3nt: TGTGCCAGTAGTATAGGGGGGACAGGGCCCTACAATGAGCAGTTCTTC; CDR3aa: CASSIGGTGPYNEQFF
v_gene: TRBV24-1; abundance: -; len: 15; j_gene: TRBJ1-4; d_gene: TRBD1; CDR3nt: TGTGCCACCAGTGATGCAGGGGGCATGGGTGAAAAACTGTTTTTT; CDR3aa: CATSDAGGMGEKLFF
v_gene: TRBV19; abundance: -; len: 15; j_gene: TRBJ2-7; d_gene: -; CDR3nt: TGTGCCAGTAGTATACGTCGACAGGGAGGCGACGAGCAGTACTTC; CDR3aa: CASSIRRQGGDEQYF
v_gene: TRBV15; abundance: -; len: 15; j_gene: TRBJ2-1; d_gene: -; CDR3nt: TGTGCCACCAGCAGAGGGCAGGGGACCTACAATGAGCAGTTCTTC; CDR3aa: CATSRGQGTYNEQFF